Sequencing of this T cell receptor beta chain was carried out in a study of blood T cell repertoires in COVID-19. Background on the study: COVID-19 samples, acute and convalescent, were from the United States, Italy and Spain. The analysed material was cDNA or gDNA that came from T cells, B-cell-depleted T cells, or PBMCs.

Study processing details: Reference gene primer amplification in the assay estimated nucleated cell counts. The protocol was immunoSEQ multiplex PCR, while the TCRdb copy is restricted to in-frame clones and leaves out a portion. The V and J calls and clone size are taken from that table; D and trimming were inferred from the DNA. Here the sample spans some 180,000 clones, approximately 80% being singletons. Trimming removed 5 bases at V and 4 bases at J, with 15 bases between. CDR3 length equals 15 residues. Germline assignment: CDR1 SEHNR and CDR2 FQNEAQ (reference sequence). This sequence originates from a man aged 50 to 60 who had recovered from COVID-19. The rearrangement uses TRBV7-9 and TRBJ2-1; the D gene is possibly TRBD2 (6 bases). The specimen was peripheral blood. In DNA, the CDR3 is TGTGCCAGCAGCGATCACAGCGGGCCTTACAATGAGCAGTTCTTC. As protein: CASSDHSGPYNEQFF.